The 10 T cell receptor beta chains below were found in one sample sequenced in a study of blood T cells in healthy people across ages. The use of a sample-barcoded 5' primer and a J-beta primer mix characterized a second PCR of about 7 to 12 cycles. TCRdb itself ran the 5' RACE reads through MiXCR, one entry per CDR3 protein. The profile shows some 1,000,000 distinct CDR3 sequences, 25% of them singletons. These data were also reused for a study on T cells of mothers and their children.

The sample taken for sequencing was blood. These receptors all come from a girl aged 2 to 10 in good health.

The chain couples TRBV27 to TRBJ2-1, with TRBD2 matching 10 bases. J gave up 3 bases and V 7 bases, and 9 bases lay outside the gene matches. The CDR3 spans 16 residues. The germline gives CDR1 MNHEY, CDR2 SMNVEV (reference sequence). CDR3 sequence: CASTRVAGGLYNEQFF. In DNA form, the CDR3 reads TGTGCCAGCACCCGAGTAGCGGGGGGACTCTACAATGAGCAGTTCTTC.

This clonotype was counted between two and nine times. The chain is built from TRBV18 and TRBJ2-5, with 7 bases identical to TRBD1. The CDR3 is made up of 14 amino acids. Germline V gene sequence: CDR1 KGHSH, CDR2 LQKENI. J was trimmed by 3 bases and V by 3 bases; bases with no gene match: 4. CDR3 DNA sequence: TGTGCCAGCTCACCTACGGGACAGAAAGAGACCCAGTACTTC. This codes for CASSPTGQKETQYF.

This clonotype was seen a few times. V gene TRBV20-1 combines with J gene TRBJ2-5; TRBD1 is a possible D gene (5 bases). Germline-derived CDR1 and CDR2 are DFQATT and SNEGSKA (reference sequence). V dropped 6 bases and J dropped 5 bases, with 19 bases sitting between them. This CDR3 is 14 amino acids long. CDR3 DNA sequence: TGCAGTGCGCGCGGACACCGTCTAACGGAGACCCAGTACTTC. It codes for CSARGHRLTETQYF.

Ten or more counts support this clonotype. This CDR3 is CASSQDFPGRTQYF. The CDR3 DNA sequence: TGCGCCAGCAGCCAAGATTTTCCGGGGCGCACGCAGTATTTT. This rearrangement joins TRBV4-3 to TRBJ2-3; the D call may be TRBD1 or TRBD2 (5 bases each). Per the germline V gene, CDR1 is LGHNA and CDR2 is YSLEER. The V end was cut by 0 bases, the J end by 9 bases, with 13 bases between. There are 14 residues in the CDR3.

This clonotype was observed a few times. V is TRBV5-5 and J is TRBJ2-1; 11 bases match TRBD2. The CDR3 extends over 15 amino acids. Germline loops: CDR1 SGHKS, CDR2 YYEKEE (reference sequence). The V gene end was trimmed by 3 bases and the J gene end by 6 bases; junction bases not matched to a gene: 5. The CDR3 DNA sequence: TGTGCCAGCAGCTGGACTAGCGGGTCCCCCAATGAGCAGTTCTTC. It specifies CASSWTSGSPNEQFF.

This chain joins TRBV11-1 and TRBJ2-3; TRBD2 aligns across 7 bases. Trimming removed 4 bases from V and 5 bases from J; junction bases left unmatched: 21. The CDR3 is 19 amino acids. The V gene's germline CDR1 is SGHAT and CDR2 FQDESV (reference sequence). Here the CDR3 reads CASSSPSKGGPYGEDTQYF. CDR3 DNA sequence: TGTGCCAGCAGCTCCCCCTCTAAGGGAGGGCCCTACGGGGAAGATACGCAGTATTTT.

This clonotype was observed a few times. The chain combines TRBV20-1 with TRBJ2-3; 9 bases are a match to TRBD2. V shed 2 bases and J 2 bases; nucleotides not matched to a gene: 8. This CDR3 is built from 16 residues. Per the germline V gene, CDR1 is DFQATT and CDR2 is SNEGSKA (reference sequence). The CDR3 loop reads CSARSSAGGLTDTQYF. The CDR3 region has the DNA TGCAGTGCTAGATCTTCAGCGGGGGGCCTCACAGATACGCAGTATTTT.

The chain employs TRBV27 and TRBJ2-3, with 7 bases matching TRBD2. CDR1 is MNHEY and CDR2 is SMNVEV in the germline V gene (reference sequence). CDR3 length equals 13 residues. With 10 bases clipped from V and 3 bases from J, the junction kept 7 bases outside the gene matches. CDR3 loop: CATGGTWTDTQYF. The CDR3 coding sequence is TGTGCCACCGGGGGGACGTGGACAGATACGCAGTATTTT.

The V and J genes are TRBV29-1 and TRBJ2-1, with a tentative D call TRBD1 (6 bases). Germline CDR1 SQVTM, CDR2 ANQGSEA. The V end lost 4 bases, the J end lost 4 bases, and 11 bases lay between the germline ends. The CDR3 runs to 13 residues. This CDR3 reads CSVAQGLYNEQFF. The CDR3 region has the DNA TGCAGCGTTGCGCAGGGGTTATACAATGAGCAGTTCTTC.

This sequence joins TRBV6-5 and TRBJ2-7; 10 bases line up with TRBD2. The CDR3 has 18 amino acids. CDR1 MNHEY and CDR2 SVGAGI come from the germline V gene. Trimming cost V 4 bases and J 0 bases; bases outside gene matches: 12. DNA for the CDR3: TGTGCCAGCAGTTCCGATCCTGGACTAGCGGAGATCTCCTACGAGCAGTACTTC. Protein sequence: CASSSDPGLAEISYEQYF.